This passage covers 10 T cell receptor beta chains from one sample sequenced in a study of breast tumors, draining lymph nodes, adjacent tissues. Samples came from axillary lymph nodes draining the breast cancer. TCRdb re-derived calls from the multiplex PCR reads in MiXCR, one entry per CDR3 protein. The sample lists fewer than 200,000 distinct CDR3 sequences, roughly a third occurring once. Sequences were obtained from axillary lymph node tissue. All receptors come from a female donor with breast cancer. Some clones in this sample may be carry-over from other donors' samples.

The chain joins TRBV9 to TRBJ2-2; 7 nucleotides line up with TRBD2. Germline V gene sequence: CDR1 SGDLS, CDR2 YYNGEE. CDR3 length: 18 residues. After removal of 0 bases from V and 3 bases from J, the junction contained 11 bases not matched to a gene. The DNA of the CDR3 is TGTGCCAGCAGCGTAGGTATAGGGGCGGGAGACTACACCGGGGAGCTGTTTTTT. Protein: CASSVGIGAGDYTGELFF.

The genes are TRBV27 and TRBJ2-5, with TRBD2 identical over 13 bases. Trimming removed 4 bases from V and 4 bases from J; junction bases left unmatched: 6. The CDR3 runs 16 residues. Germline-derived CDR1 and CDR2 are MNHEY and SMNVEV (reference sequence). The CDR3 coding sequence is TGTGCCAGCAGTTCCTGGACTAGCGGGAGTAGAGAGACCCAGTACTTC. Protein product: CASSSWTSGSRETQYF.

This clonotype was recorded many times. The V and J genes are TRBV12-3 or TRBV12-4 and TRBJ2-2; 7 nucleotides agree with TRBD1. J was trimmed by 5 bases and V by 6 bases; bases with no gene match: 6. The CDR3 extends over 14 amino acids. The CDR3 coding sequence is TGTGCCAGCAGACGGGACAGAGGTACCGGGGAGCTGTTTTTT. Protein product: CASRRDRGTGELFF.

This clonotype came up many times. This chain connects TRBV2 to TRBJ2-2, with 7 bases fitting TRBD1. From germline, CDR1 is SNHLY and CDR2 FYNNEI. CDR3 length: 14 amino acids. With V trimmed by 7 bases and J by 3 bases, 5 bases remained unmatched. CDR3 DNA sequence: TGTGCCAGCAACAGGGGATCGGACACCGGGGAGCTGTTTTTT. Encoded protein: CASNRGSDTGELFF.

With respect to this clonotype: No DNA is shown, since the ends of the CDR3 on it are uncertain; the CDR3 is the one TCRdb lists. The genes are TRBV29-1 and TRBJ1-4; TRBD1, as called in the table, went unchecked against the DNA. The CDR3 is 23 amino acids in total, end residues counted. Germline values: CDR1 SQVTM, CDR2 ANQGSEA. The CDR3 spells CSVAGALSYEQYFGPGTNEKLFF.

This clonotype was observed at least ten times. This chain links TRBV7-8 with TRBJ2-3, with TRBD2 matching over 16 bases. Trimming removed 4 bases from V and 7 bases from J; junction bases left unmatched: 2. Germline V gene data show CDR1 as SGHVS and CDR2 as FQNEAQ. The CDR3 sequence is 15 residues long. In DNA form, the CDR3 reads TGTGCCAGCAGCTCGGGACTAGCGGGGGGGCATACGCAGTATTTT. Its protein product is CASSSGLAGGHTQYF.

This clonotype was found many times. At one boundary the junction diverges from the germline segment, which might be a read error. The chain is built from TRBV7-7 and TRBJ2-5; TRBD2 might be the D (6 bases). This CDR3 contains 15 residues. From germline, CDR1 is SSHAT and CDR2 FNYEAQ (reference sequence). The CDR3 region has the DNA TGTGCTAGCAGTCCCGGACGGGGGAGGTCAGAGACCCAGTACTTC. As protein: CASSPGRGRSETQYF.

In DNA, the CDR3 is TGTGCCATCAGTGAGTCCGGGTCAGGAAACACCGGGGAGCTGTTTTTT. It specifies CAISESGSGNTGELFF. The V and J genes are TRBV10-3 and TRBJ2-2; D is unclear. The CDR3 runs to 16 residues. From germline, CDR1 is ENHRY and CDR2 SYGVKD. V was clipped by 0 bases and J by 2 bases, with 10 bases between them.

This clonotype was picked up a small number of times. The chain joins TRBV19 to TRBJ1-1; unclear D gene. The CDR3 length is 13 residues. V shed 3 bases and J shed 0 bases, with 5 bases lying between them. CDR1 and CDR2 from the germline V gene are LNHDA and SQIVND (reference sequence). CDR3 region: CASSMKVNTEAFF. CDR3 in DNA: TGTGCCAGTAGTATGAAGGTGAACACTGAAGCTTTCTTT.

Ten or more counts support this clonotype. CDR3: CASSGDPFGHLETQYF. The CDR3 DNA reads TGTGCCAGCAGTGGAGACCCGTTCGGGCATTTGGAGACCCAGTACTTC. V is TRBV12-3 or TRBV12-4 and J is TRBJ2-5, with no clear D. This CDR3 comprises 16 residues. V was pared by 5 bases and J by 5 bases, with 21 bases between.